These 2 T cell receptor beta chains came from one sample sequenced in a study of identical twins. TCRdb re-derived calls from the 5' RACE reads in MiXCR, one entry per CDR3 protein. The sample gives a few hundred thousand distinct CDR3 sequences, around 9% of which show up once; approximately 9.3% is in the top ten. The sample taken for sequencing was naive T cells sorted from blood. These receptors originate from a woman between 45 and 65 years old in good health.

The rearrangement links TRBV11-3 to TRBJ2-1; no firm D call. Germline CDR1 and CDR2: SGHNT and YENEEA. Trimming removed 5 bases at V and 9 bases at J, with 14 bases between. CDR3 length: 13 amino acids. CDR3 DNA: TGTGCCAGCAGCCCAGGTGGCCCGACTGAGCAGTTCTTC. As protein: CASSPGGPTEQFF.

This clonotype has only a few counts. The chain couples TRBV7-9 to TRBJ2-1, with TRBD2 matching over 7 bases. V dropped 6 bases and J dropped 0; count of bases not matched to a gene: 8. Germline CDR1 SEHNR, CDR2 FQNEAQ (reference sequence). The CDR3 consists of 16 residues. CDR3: CASSHSGLSSYNEQFF. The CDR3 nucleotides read TGTGCCAGCAGTCATAGCGGGCTGAGCTCCTACAATGAGCAGTTCTTC.